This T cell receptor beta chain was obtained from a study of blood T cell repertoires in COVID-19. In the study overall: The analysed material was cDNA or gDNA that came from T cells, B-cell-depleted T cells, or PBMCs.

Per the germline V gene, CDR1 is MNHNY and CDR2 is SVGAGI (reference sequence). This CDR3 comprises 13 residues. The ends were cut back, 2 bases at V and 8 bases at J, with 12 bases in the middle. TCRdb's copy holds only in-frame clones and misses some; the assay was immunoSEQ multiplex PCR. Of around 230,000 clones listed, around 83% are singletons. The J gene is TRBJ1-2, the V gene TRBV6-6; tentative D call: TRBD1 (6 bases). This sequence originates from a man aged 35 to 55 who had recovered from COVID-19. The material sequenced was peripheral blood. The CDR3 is CASSYRPGEGYTF. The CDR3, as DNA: TGTGCCAGCAGTTACCGGCCAGGGGAAGGCTACACCTTC.